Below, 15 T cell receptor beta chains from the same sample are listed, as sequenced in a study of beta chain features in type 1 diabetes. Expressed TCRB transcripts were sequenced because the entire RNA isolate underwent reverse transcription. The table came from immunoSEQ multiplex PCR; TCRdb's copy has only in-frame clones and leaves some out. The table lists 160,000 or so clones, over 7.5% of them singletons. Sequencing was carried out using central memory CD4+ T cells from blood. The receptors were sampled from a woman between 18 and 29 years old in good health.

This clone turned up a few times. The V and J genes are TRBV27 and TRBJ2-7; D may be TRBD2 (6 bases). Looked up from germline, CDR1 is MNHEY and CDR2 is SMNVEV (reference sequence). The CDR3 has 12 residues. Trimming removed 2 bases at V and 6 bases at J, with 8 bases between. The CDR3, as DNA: TGTGCCAGCAGTTTAGGGGGAGGCGAGCAGTACTTC. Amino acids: CASSLGGGEQYF.

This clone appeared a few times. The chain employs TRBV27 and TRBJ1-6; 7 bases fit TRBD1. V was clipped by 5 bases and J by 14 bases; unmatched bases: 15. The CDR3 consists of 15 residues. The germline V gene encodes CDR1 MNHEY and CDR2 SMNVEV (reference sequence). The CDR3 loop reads CASSVRTGERMALHF. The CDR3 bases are TGTGCCAGCAGTGTACGAACAGGGGAGAGGATGGCCCTCCACTTT.

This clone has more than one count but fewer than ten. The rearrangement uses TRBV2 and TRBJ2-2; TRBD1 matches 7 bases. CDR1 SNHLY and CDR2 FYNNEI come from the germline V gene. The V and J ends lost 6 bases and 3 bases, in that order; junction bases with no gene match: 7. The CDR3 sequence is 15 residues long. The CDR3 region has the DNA TGTGCCAGCAGCGTCGACAGGGCGGACACCGGGGAGCTGTTTTTT. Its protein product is CASSVDRADTGELFF. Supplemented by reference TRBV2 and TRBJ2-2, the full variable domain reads EPEVTQTPSHQVTQMGQEVILRCVPISNHLYFYWYRQILGQKVEFLVSFYNNEISEKSEIFDDQFSVERPDGSNFTLKIRSTKLEDSAMYFCASSVDRADTGELFFGEGSRLTVL.

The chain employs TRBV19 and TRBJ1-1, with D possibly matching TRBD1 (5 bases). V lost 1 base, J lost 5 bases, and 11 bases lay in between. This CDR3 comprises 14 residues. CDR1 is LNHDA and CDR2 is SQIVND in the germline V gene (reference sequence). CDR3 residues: CASSIARVGTEAFF. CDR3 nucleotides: TGTGCCAGTAGTATAGCCAGGGTTGGTACTGAAGCTTTCTTT.

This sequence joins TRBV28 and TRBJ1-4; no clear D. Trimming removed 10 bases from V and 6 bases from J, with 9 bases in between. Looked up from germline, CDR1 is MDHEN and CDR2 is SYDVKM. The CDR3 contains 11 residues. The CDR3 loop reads CATSSYEKLFF. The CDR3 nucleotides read TGTGCCACCTCTAGCTATGAAAAACTGTTTTTT.

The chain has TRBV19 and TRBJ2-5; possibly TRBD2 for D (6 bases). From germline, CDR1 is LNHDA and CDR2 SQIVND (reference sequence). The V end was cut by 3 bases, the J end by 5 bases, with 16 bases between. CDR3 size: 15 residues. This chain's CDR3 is CASSMGGTGGETQYF. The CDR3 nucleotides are TGTGCCAGTAGTATGGGCGGGACCGGCGGGGAGACCCAGTACTTC.

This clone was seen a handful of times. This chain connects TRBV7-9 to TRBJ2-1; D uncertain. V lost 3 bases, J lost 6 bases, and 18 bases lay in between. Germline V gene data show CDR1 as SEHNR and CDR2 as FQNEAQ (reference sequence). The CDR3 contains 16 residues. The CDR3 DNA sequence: TGTGCCAGCAGCTTTCTGGGCCACATTTATACCAATGAGCAGTTCTTC. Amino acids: CASSFLGHIYTNEQFF.

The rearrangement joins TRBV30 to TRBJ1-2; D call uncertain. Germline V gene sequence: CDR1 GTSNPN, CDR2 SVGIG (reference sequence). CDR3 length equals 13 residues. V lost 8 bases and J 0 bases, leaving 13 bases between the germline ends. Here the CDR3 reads CAIHTRTNYGYTF. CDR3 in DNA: TGTGCCATCCACACCCGAACTAACTATGGCTACACCTTC.

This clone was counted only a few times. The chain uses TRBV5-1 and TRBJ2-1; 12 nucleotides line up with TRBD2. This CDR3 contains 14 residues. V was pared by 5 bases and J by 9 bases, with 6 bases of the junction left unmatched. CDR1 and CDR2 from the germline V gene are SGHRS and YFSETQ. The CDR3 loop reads CASSLAGGQVEQFF. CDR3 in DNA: TGCGCCAGCAGTCTAGCGGGAGGGCAAGTTGAGCAGTTCTTC.

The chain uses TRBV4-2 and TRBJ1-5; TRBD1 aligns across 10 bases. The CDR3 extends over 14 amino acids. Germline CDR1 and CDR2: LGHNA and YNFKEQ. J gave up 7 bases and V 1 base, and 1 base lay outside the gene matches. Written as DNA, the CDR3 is TGTGCCAGCAGCCAAGGGGACAGGGGCCAGCCCCAGCATTTT. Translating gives CASSQGDRGQPQHF.

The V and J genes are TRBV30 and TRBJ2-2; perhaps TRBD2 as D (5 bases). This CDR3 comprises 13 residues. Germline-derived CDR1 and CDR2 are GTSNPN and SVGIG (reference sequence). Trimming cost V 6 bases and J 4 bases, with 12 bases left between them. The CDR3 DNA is TGTGCCTGTACGGCGGGCCCCACCGGGGAGCTGTTTTTT. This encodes CACTAGPTGELFF.

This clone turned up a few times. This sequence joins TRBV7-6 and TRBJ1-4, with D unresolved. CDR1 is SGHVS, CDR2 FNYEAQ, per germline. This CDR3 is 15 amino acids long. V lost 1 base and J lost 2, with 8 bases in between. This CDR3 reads CASSLDGATNEKLFF. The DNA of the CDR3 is TGTGCCAGCAGCTTAGACGGTGCTACTAATGAAAAACTGTTTTTT.

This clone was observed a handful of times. The CDR3 DNA is TGTGCCATCAGTGGGAACGGGGGAAGCACAGATACGCAGTATTTT. Its translation: CAISGNGGSTDTQYF. The genes are TRBV10-3 and TRBJ2-3, with D perhaps matching TRBD2 (6 bases). Germline CDR1 ENHRY, CDR2 SYGVKD. Trimming shortened V by 4 bases and J by 0 bases, and 11 bases separated the two germline ends. This CDR3 region has 15 residues.

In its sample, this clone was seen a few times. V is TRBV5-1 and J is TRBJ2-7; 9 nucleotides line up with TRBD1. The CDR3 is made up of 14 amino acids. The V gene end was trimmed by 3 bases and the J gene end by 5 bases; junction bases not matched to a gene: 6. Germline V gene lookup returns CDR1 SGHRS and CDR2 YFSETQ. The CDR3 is CASSSSGQGDEQYF. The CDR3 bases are TGCGCCAGCAGCTCATCGGGACAGGGCGACGAGCAGTACTTC.

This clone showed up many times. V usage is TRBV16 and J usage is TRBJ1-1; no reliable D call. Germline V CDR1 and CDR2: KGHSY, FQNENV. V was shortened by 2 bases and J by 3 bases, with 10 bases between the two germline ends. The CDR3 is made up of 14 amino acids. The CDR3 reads CASSQGWPYTEAFF. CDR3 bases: TGTGCCAGCAGCCAAGGCTGGCCCTACACTGAAGCTTTCTTT.